The next 27 T cell receptor beta chains were all read from a single sample in a study of prognosis after radiotherapy for stage I lung cancer. Genomic DNA provided the template from which TCR beta CDR3 was amplified by two-round multiplex PCR. The authors ran first-round PCR with primers specific to each TRBV and TRBJ gene. TCRdb independently ran MiXCR on the multiplex PCR reads; one entry per CDR3 protein. The table lists around 20,000 distinct CDR3 sequences, around 55% of them singletons. Sample: PBMCs, taken before or after stereotactic body radiation therapy (not recorded which). These TCRs come from a donor at least 50 years old with non-small cell lung cancer.

This chain uses TRBV2 with TRBJ2-7; TRBD1 matches at 7 bases. The germline V gene encodes CDR1 SNHLY and CDR2 FYNNEI. CDR3 length equals 13 residues. Trimming removed 8 bases from V and 3 bases from J; junction bases left unmatched: 7. The CDR3 nucleotides read TGTGCCAGCGGAAGGGACAGCAACTACGAGCAGTACTTC. This gives the protein CASGRDSNYEQYF. The variable domain in full, with the rest retrieved from reference TRBV2 and TRBJ2-7, is EPEVTQTPSHQVTQMGQEVILRCVPISNHLYFYWYRQILGQKVEFLVSFYNNEISEKSEIFDDQFSVERPDGSNFTLKIRSTKLEDSAMYFCASGRDSNYEQYFGPGTRLTVT.

Comment on this clonotype: A read error is likely here: a far larger clone is one base away. The rearrangement joins TRBV6-9 to TRBJ2-3; TRBD2 aligns across 10 bases. Germline loops: CDR1 MNHGY, CDR2 SVAAGI. Trimming took 5 bases from V and 4 from J; bases not matched to a gene: 15. The CDR3 runs 18 residues. The CDR3 DNA sequence: TGTGCCAGCAGTGAAGCGTACCCGGGACTAGCGTGGTCAGATACGCAGTATTTT. It encodes CASSEAYPGLAWSDTQYF.

This clonotype was seen a handful of times. A read error is possible here, since a much larger clone lies one base away. The rearrangement uses TRBV10-3 and TRBJ2-7; the D gene is possibly TRBD1 (6 bases). CDR3 length: 14 amino acids. Per germline, CDR1 ENHRY and CDR2 SYGVKD. Trimming took 5 bases from V and 1 from J, leaving 12 bases between them. The CDR3 DNA is TGTGCCATCAGTTACCCCGACAGGTCCTACGAGCAGTACTTC. Translating it yields CAISYPDRSYEQYF.

V and J are TRBV5-6 and TRBJ1-2; D may be TRBD1 (6 bases). The germline V gene encodes CDR1 SGHDT and CDR2 YYEEEE. The CDR3 contains 16 residues. The V end lost 8 bases, the J end lost 7 bases, and 27 bases lay between the germline ends. CDR3 amino acids: CASGNGGAGLTPGYTF. The DNA for the CDR3 is TGTGCCAGTGGCAATGGGGGGGCCGGGTTAACGCCTGGCTACACCTTC. The full variable domain, with the rest looked up from reference TRBV5-6 and TRBJ1-2, is DAGVTQSPTHLIKTRGQQVTLRCSPKSGHDTVSWYQQALGQGPQFIFQYYEEEERQRGNFPDRFSGHQFPNYSSELNVNALLLGDSALYLCASGNGGAGLTPGYTFGSGTRLTVV.

There are many counts of this clonotype. The chain uses TRBV27 and TRBJ2-3; 16 bases are a match to TRBD2. With V trimmed by 5 bases and J by 0 bases, 8 bases remained unmatched. The CDR3 contains 19 residues. Per the germline V gene, CDR1 is MNHEY and CDR2 is SMNVEV (reference sequence). The CDR3 DNA follows: TGTGCCAGCAGTGTACCCGGGACTAGCGGGAGGGTTAGCACAGATACGCAGTATTTT. Its translation: CASSVPGTSGRVSTDTQYF.

The chain employs TRBV5-1 and TRBJ2-2, with 9 bases that match TRBD1. J gave up 5 bases and V 0 bases, and 8 bases lay outside the gene matches. Looked up from germline, CDR1 is SGHRS and CDR2 is YFSETQ. The CDR3 is 17 amino acids. The CDR3 nucleotides are TGCGCCAGCAGCTTGGATTCTACAGGGGGCATGACCGGGGAGCTGTTTTTT. The encoded protein is CASSLDSTGGMTGELFF. The full variable domain, its missing parts supplied by reference TRBV5-1 and TRBJ2-2, is KAGVTQTPRYLIKTRGQQVTLSCSPISGHRSVSWYQQTPGQGLQFLFEYFSETQRNKGNFPGRFSGRQFSNSRSEMNVSTLELGDSALYLCASSLDSTGGMTGELFFGEGSRLTVL.

This clonotype was recorded only once. A far more abundant clone sits one base away, making this likely a read error. The chain recombines TRBV2 with TRBJ2-5; 10 positions match TRBD2. With the DNA end fitting TRBJ2-1 better, the J assignment may be wrong. The CDR3 is made up of 15 amino acids. The germline V gene has CDR1 SNHLY and CDR2 FYNNEI. CDR3 in amino acids: CASRRLAGVLGDQFF. The CDR3 bases are TGTGCCAGCAGGCGTCTAGCGGGAGTTCTGGGTGATCAGTTCTTC.

By proportion, this clonotype is medium-sized (0.01 to 0.1%). CDR3 in DNA: TGTGCCAGCAGTCCCTCTAACCTAGGGACAGATACGCAGTATTTT. Its protein product is CASSPSNLGTDTQYF. V gene TRBV27 combines with J gene TRBJ2-3, with D uncertain. With 5 bases removed from V and 3 bases from J, the gap between germline ends came to 15 bases. The CDR3 covers 15 residues. Germline CDR1 is MNHEY and CDR2 is SMNVEV (reference sequence).

V is TRBV5-1 and J is TRBJ1-6; D might be TRBD1 (6 bases). This CDR3 has 15 amino acids. The V gene's germline CDR1 is SGHRS and CDR2 YFSETQ. V was shortened by 6 bases and J by 8 bases, with 18 bases between the two germline ends. As DNA, the CDR3 is TGCGCCAGCACCCTCGCGACAGGCGGAGATTCACCCCTCCACTTT. Translating it yields CASTLATGGDSPLHF.

This chain connects TRBV7-3 to TRBJ1-1, with a tentative D call TRBD1 (5 bases). The CDR3 is made up of 14 amino acids. The V gene's germline CDR1 is SGHTA and CDR2 FQGTGA. V lost 3 bases and J 5 bases, leaving 13 bases between the germline ends. CDR3 sequence: CASSFSAGYTEAFF. The CDR3 nucleotides are TGTGCCAGCAGCTTCTCAGCAGGGTATACTGAAGCTTTCTTT. Combining the CDR3 with reference TRBV7-3 and TRBJ1-1 gives the whole variable domain GAGVSQTPSNKVTEKGKYVELRCDPISGHTALYWYRQSLGQGPEFLIYFQGTGAADDSGLPNDRFFAVRPEGSVSTLKIQRTERGDSAVYLCASSFSAGYTEAFFGQGTRLTVV.

This clonotype was counted ten times or more. This chain connects TRBV20-1 to TRBJ2-1, with 7 bases that match TRBD2. The length of the CDR3 is 14 residues. V dropped 3 bases and J dropped 5; count of bases not matched to a gene: 7. Germline V gene lookup returns CDR1 DFQATT and CDR2 SNEGSKA (reference sequence). The DNA of the CDR3 is TGCAGTGCTAGGGGTTGGACTAGTCACAATGAGCAGTTCTTC. Its protein product is CSARGWTSHNEQFF.

This chain uses TRBV5-1 with TRBJ1-1, with D hard to call. Germline V gene data show CDR1 as SGHRS and CDR2 as YFSETQ. V was clipped by 0 bases and J by 4 bases, with 13 bases between them. The CDR3 loop spans 15 amino acids. The CDR3: CASSLVHVGSTEAFF. For the CDR3, the DNA is TGCGCCAGCAGCTTGGTCCACGTGGGGAGCACTGAAGCTTTCTTT. Using reference TRBV5-1 and TRBJ1-1 for the parts outside the CDR3, the full variable domain is KAGVTQTPRYLIKTRGQQVTLSCSPISGHRSVSWYQQTPGQGLQFLFEYFSETQRNKGNFPGRFSGRQFSNSRSEMNVSTLELGDSALYLCASSLVHVGSTEAFFGQGTRLTVV.

CDR3 protein: CASSPGTGSSSAYEQYF. CDR3 in DNA: TGTGCCAGCTCACCGGGGACAGGGTCATCATCTGCCTACGAGCAGTACTTC. This rearrangement joins TRBV18 to TRBJ2-7, with 9 bases lining up with TRBD1. CDR1 and CDR2 from the germline V gene are KGHSH and LQKENI. The CDR3 sequence is 17 residues long. Losses at the gene ends were 3 bases for V and 2 bases for J; bases not matched to a gene: 11.

On this clonotype: A much larger clone differs by one base, so this may be a read error. The CDR3 DNA reads TGTGCCAGCAGTTTCGACGGTGTGGGCTACGCCTTC. Its translation: CASSFDGVGYAF. The chain couples TRBV6-5 to TRBJ1-2, with D unresolved. Germline V CDR1 and CDR2: MNHEY, SVGAGI. CDR3 length: 12 residues.

The chain couples TRBV7-2 to TRBJ2-1; 10 positions agree with TRBD2. The germline gives CDR1 SGHTA, CDR2 FQGNSA. The CDR3 totals 14 residues. V lost 1 base, J lost 7 bases, and 1 base stayed unmatched. The CDR3 is CASSLGTSGNEQFF. The CDR3, as DNA: TGTGCCAGCAGCTTAGGGACTAGCGGTAATGAGCAGTTCTTC.

At least ten counts were recorded for this clonotype. This rearrangement joins TRBV5-1 to TRBJ1-1; 9 bases line up with TRBD1. The CDR3 is 16 amino acids. The V and J ends lost 0 bases and 9 bases, in that order; junction bases with no gene match: 12. Germline V CDR1 and CDR2: SGHRS, YFSETQ. The CDR3 DNA sequence: TGCGCCAGCAGCTTGGGCCGCACAGGGGGCGTCGGGAAAGCTTTCTTT. It translates to CASSLGRTGGVGKAFF.

This clonotype was counted between two and nine times. A far larger clone lies a single base away; this is likely a read error. The J gene is TRBJ2-3, the V gene TRBV6-2 or TRBV6-3; possibly TRBD2 for D (5 bases). The CDR3 extends over 12 amino acids. V was cut by 6 bases and J by 5 bases, with 9 bases left in between. The germline gives CDR1 MNHEY, CDR2 SVGEGT. CDR3 in DNA: TGTGCCAGCAGAGGGAGTGGAGATACGCAGTATTTT. It translates to CASRGSGDTQYF.

The chain has TRBV24-1 and TRBJ1-2; D call uncertain. Looked up from germline, CDR1 is KGHDR and CDR2 is SFDVKD. This CDR3 is built from 13 residues. V lost 3 bases to trimming and J lost 4 bases, with 8 bases between them. This chain's CDR3 is CATSDMFAYGYTF. In DNA, the CDR3 is TGTGCCACCAGTGATATGTTCGCCTATGGCTACACCTTC.

The J gene is TRBJ1-2, the V gene TRBV7-9; 7 bases align to TRBD1. The CDR3 covers 15 residues. The J segment lost 8 bases and the V segment lost 2 bases, leaving 11 bases of the junction unmatched. Looked up from germline, CDR1 is SEHNR and CDR2 is FQNEAQ (reference sequence). CDR3 residues: CASSLRAQGSEGYTF. CDR3 bases: TGTGCCAGCAGCTTACGGGCACAGGGGTCGGAAGGCTACACCTTC.

This clonotype is medium-sized within its sample. The chain couples TRBV30 to TRBJ1-2; tentative D call: TRBD1 (6 bases). This CDR3 has 14 amino acids. Deletions cut 0 bases from V and 2 bases from J, with 10 bases between. The germline V gene has CDR1 GTSNPN and CDR2 SVGIG (reference sequence). The CDR3 loop reads CAWSVQGANYGYTF. The CDR3 DNA reads TGTGCCTGGAGTGTACAGGGTGCCAACTATGGCTACACCTTC.

For this clonotype: It is likely a read error, because the conserved phenylalanine at the end of the CDR3 is missing. This chain links TRBV6-5 with TRBJ1-2, with 7 nucleotides matching TRBD1. The CDR3 has 15 amino acids. Germline CDR1 is MNHEY and CDR2 is SVGAGI. The CDR3 bases are TGTGCCAGCAGTTCATACGGGACAGCTAACTATTGCTACACCCTC. Protein sequence: CASSSYGTANYCYTL.

The CDR3 bases are TGTGCTAGTGGTTTGATACAGGGGACCGCCGGGGAGCTGTTTTTT. Protein: CASGLIQGTAGELFF. The chain combines TRBV12-5 with TRBJ2-2; 7 bases are a match to TRBD1. The CDR3 is 15 amino acids. The ends lost 2 bases at V and 6 bases at J; junction bases unmatched: 6. Germline assignment: CDR1 LGHNT and CDR2 FRNRAP.

Ten or more counts support this clonotype. This chain uses TRBV29-1 with TRBJ2-6, with 10 positions matching TRBD1. This CDR3 contains 18 residues. The germline V gene has CDR1 SQVTM and CDR2 ANQGSEA. The junction had 11 bases not matched to a gene; V was cut back by 6 bases and J by 0 bases. The CDR3 is CSVSFRDRGSSGANVLTF. The DNA of the CDR3 is TGCAGCGTGAGCTTCCGGGACAGGGGAAGCTCTGGGGCCAACGTCCTGACTTTC.

The chain is built from TRBV12-3 or TRBV12-4 and TRBJ2-7; D gene unclear. Deletions cut 4 bases from V and 6 bases from J, with 13 bases between. The CDR3 totals 13 residues. This CDR3 is CASSSHQTSEQYF. CDR3 DNA: TGTGCCAGCAGTTCCCATCAGACCTCCGAGCAGTACTTC.

For this clonotype: This may be a read error: a much more frequent sequence differs by one nucleotide. The chain joins TRBV5-1 to TRBJ2-3, with D possibly TRBD2 on 5 matching bases. This CDR3 is built from 15 residues. From germline, CDR1 is SGHRS and CDR2 YFSETQ. V shed 0 bases and J shed 4 bases, with 12 bases lying between them. The DNA of the CDR3 is TGCGCCAGCAGCTTGGATTCGGGAATGTCAGATACGCAGTATTTT. Amino acids: CASSLDSGMSDTQYF.

The chain employs TRBV7-2 and TRBJ2-7, with D tentatively TRBD1 or TRBD2 (5 bases each). CDR3 length: 15 residues. V lost 6 bases to trimming and J lost 0 bases, with 15 bases between them. Germline V CDR1 and CDR2: SGHTA, FQGNSA. The CDR3 nucleotides are TGTGCCAGCAGAGACCGGGACGTTAGCTCCTACGAGCAGTACTTC. This encodes CASRDRDVSSYEQYF.

CDR3 in DNA: TGTGCCAGCAGTGAATACGGGACACCGTCCTACGAGCAGTACTTC. This sequence encodes CASSEYGTPSYEQYF. The rearrangement joins TRBV6-1 to TRBJ2-7, with D possibly matching TRBD1 (6 bases). The germline V gene has CDR1 MNHNS and CDR2 SASEGT. The CDR3 consists of 15 residues. Trimming took off 2 bases at V and 1 base at J, with 12 bases between the two ends.